This is a list of T cell receptor beta chains from one sample in a study of blood T cell repertoires in COVID-19. Repertoires were generated with immunoSEQ multiplex PCR, while TCRdb's copy carries only in-frame clones and drops some. The repertoire has about 300,000 clones, around 90% of them found once; the top ten carry 5% to 5.5%. Sequencing used PBMCs or T cells enriched from blood (not recorded which). The source of these receptors is a man between 60 and 75 years old who had recovered from COVID-19. Both conserved end residues are part of each CDR3.

v_gene,CDR3aa
TRBV4-3,CASSQEPGQGANTQYF
TRBV27,CASREAYNEQFF
TRBV5-4,CASSLGGHPTNEKLFF
TRBV25-1,CASSERGQINEKLFF
TRBV28,CASSPPFSGNTIYF
TRBV6-5,CASSSGLAGVNEQFF
TRBV7-4,CANLARVIPLCSNQPQHF
TRBV24-1,CATSDRQRKADTQYF
TRBV5-5,CASSLYDGGSNQPQHF
TRBV5-1,CASSLAGTSGSRQYF
TRBV6-5,CASRMLGRDQPQHF
TRBV2,CASSYAREFTGNTIYF
TRBV3-1/TRBV3-2,CASSQVRSTEAFF